This T cell receptor beta chain was profiled in a study of immune characterization of retroperitoneal liposarcoma. TCRdb recomputed calls from the PCR reads with MiXCR, one row per CDR3 protein. The sample yields about 18,000 distinct CDR3 sequences, 37% seen once. The CDR3 spans 18 residues. Germline CDR1 MNHNY, CDR2 SVGAGI (reference sequence). This rearrangement joins TRBV6-6 to TRBJ2-1; 7 bases fit TRBD2. The assigned J gene may be wrong: the sequence end matches TRBJ2-7 better. Source material: blood. The TCR comes from a male donor with retroperitoneal liposarcoma. The CDR3 DNA reads as TGTGCCAGCAGTTACTCAATCGGGGAGGGGACTATTGTCTACGAGCAGTACTTC. Protein sequence: CASSYSIGEGTIVYEQYF.